A selection of T cell receptor beta chains follows, all from one sample in a study of CD8+ T cells in alopecia areata. The table came from immunoSEQ multiplex PCR; TCRdb's copy has only in-frame clones and leaves some out. Of around 69,000 clones in the sample, roughly 61% were seen once. This specimen was CD8+ T cells sorted from blood, taken at week 0. The receptors here all came from a human donor with alopecia areata. Each CDR3 is given with its conserved first and last residue.

j_gene | v_gene | CDR3aa
TRBJ1-2 | TRBV7-3 | CASSFYPRDSSNYGYTF
TRBJ2-5 | TRBV6-6 | CASRETSGGWFETQYF
TRBJ2-3 | TRBV4-3 | CASSPRLAGITQYF
TRBJ2-1 | TRBV27 | CASSLVGVKGSYNEQFF
TRBJ1-2 | TRBV9 | CASSVAGIGGYTF
TRBJ1-1 | TRBV29-1 | CSLGQANTEAFF
TRBJ2-1 | TRBV29-1 | CSVEELHSEQFF
TRBJ1-2 | TRBV28 | CASSSLTFDGYTF
TRBJ2-1 | TRBV11-2 | CASSSSSWNEQFF
TRBJ2-1 | TRBV6-5 | CASSYSPRGSYNEQFF
TRBJ1-1 | TRBV9 | CASSALGTEAFF
TRBJ2-7 | TRBV30 | CAWNPTSGRVYEQYF
TRBJ2-2 | TRBV15 | CATSRDWGLAGGGTGELFF
TRBJ2-1 | TRBV7-9 | CASSSGPNEQFF
TRBJ1-5 | TRBV4-3 | CASSQSVAPNQPQHF
TRBJ1-2 | TRBV5-4 | CASSSRQPWDGYTF
TRBJ2-5 | TRBV29-1 | CSVEDQLAGERETQYF
TRBJ2-6 | TRBV30 | CARTGGAGANVLTF
TRBJ2-1 | TRBV29-1 | CSVVQGARSSYNEQFF
TRBJ1-5 | TRBV27 | CASSLSSVGPSQHF
TRBJ2-5 | TRBV7-2 | CASSFGLAPQETQYF
TRBJ2-3 | TRBV29-1 | CSVEDFAGKSSTDTQYF
TRBJ2-3 | TRBV30 | CAWSLGWGFGESSTDTQYF